The 22 T cell receptor beta chains below come from one sample, sequenced in a study of CD8+ T cells in alopecia areata. cDNA reverse transcribed from extracted RNA served as the sequencing template. Profiled with immunoSEQ multiplex PCR; TCRdb holds only in-frame clones, not every one. The sample has 100,000 to 120,000 clones; 58% are singletons. Sample: NKG2D-low CD8+ T cells sorted from blood. The receptors shown here come from a human donor with alopecia areata.

The genes are TRBV19 and TRBJ2-1; a possible D gene is TRBD2 (7 bases). The CDR3 length is 15 residues. Germline V gene sequence: CDR1 LNHDA, CDR2 SQIVND (reference sequence). V lost 4 bases and J lost 4, with 14 bases in between. The CDR3 is CASSTREDSYNEQFF. The CDR3 DNA is TGTGCCAGTAGTACTCGGGAGGACAGTTACAATGAGCAGTTCTTC.

The rearrangement links TRBV5-6 to TRBJ1-5; D is uncertain. Trimming shortened V by 0 bases and J by 6 bases, and 4 bases separated the two germline ends. CDR3 length: 12 amino acids. The germline V gene has CDR1 SGHDT and CDR2 YYEEEE. CDR3 protein: CASSLGSQPQHF. The CDR3 DNA follows: TGTGCCAGCAGCTTGGGGAGTCAGCCCCAGCATTTT.

The V and J genes are TRBV7-9 and TRBJ2-7, with TRBD2 matching over 9 bases. Germline V gene sequence: CDR1 SEHNR, CDR2 FQNEAQ (reference sequence). The CDR3 runs 15 residues. The J segment lost 2 bases and the V segment lost 4 bases, leaving 6 bases of the junction unmatched. The CDR3 region is CASSSKTSGPYEQYF. CDR3 nucleotide sequence: TGTGCCAGCAGCTCCAAAACTAGCGGGCCCTACGAGCAGTACTTC.

The DNA of the CDR3 is TGTGCCAGCAGTGAAGGGACAGGGAGACCCGGGGAGCTGTTTTTT. It is translated as CASSEGTGRPGELFF. This sequence joins TRBV13 and TRBJ2-2, with TRBD1 matching over 9 bases. The V gene end was trimmed by 6 bases and the J gene end by 6 bases; junction bases not matched to a gene: 8. The CDR3 length is 15 residues. Germline lookup yields CDR1 PRHDT and CDR2 FYEKMQ (reference sequence).

The chain uses TRBV29-1 and TRBJ2-3; 7 bases align to TRBD1. Germline values: CDR1 SQVTM, CDR2 ANQGSEA. CDR3 length: 15 amino acids. J gave up 4 bases and V 6 bases, and 13 bases lay outside the gene matches. In DNA form, the CDR3 reads TGCAGCGTAGAGACCGGGACAGTGGATCCAGATACGCAGTATTTT. Amino acid sequence: CSVETGTVDPDTQYF.

This clone was observed a single time. This chain connects TRBV6-5 to TRBJ2-1; 11 bases are shared with TRBD2. V lost 8 bases to trimming and J lost 6 bases; unmatched junction nucleotides: 6. From germline, CDR1 is MNHEY and CDR2 SVGAGI. CDR3 size: 14 residues. CDR3 DNA sequence: TGTGCCAGCGGTCGTAGCGGGAGGGCCAATGAGCAGTTCTTC. Translating it yields CASGRSGRANEQFF.

The CDR3, as DNA: TGCGCCAGCAGCAAGACAGGGGCCGGGGAGCTGTTTTTT. Residues: CASSKTGAGELFF. J is TRBJ2-2 and V is TRBV5-1, with 8 bases that match TRBD1. In germline, CDR1 is SGHRS, CDR2 YFSETQ. CDR3 length: 13 amino acids. Losses at the gene ends were 4 bases for V and 6 bases for J; bases not matched to a gene: 2.

This clone was counted once. The gene calls are TRBV7-9 and TRBJ2-7, with a tentative D call TRBD2 (5 bases). The V end lost 5 bases, the J end lost 7 bases, and 15 bases lay between the germline ends. The V gene's germline CDR1 is SEHNR and CDR2 FQNEAQ (reference sequence). The CDR3 spans 13 residues. The CDR3: CASSRRGWGEQYF. CDR3 bases: TGTGCCAGCAGCCGTCGAGGGTGGGGAGAGCAGTACTTC.

This sequence joins TRBV5-1 and TRBJ2-1; D gene uncertain. Trimming removed 2 bases at V and 0 bases at J, with 9 bases between. The CDR3 is 15 amino acids. Per germline, CDR1 SGHRS and CDR2 YFSETQ. The CDR3 nucleotides are TGCGCCAGCAGCTTCGCGGCGGCCTCCTACAATGAGCAGTTCTTC. Translating it yields CASSFAAASYNEQFF. Drawing the rest from reference TRBV5-1 and TRBJ2-1, the complete variable domain is KAGVTQTPRYLIKTRGQQVTLSCSPISGHRSVSWYQQTPGQGLQFLFEYFSETQRNKGNFPGRFSGRQFSNSRSEMNVSTLELGDSALYLCASSFAAASYNEQFFGPGTRLTVL.

The genes are TRBV6-5 and TRBJ1-2, with a tentative D call TRBD1 (6 bases). Trimming removed 1 base at V and 6 bases at J, with 18 bases between. This CDR3 has 16 residues. Germline CDR1 MNHEY, CDR2 SVGAGI. CDR3 amino acids: CASSYLGATGADGYTF. The CDR3 DNA reads TGTGCCAGCAGTTACTTGGGGGCGACAGGTGCTGATGGCTACACCTTC.

The rearrangement uses TRBV29-1 and TRBJ1-5; no reliable D call. The length of the CDR3 is 13 residues. The V and J ends lost 4 bases and 3 bases respectively, with 10 bases between them. CDR1 and CDR2 (germline): SQVTM, ANQGSEA. The CDR3 DNA is TGCAGCGTTGGTGGTGACACCAATCAGCCCCAGCATTTT. It encodes CSVGGDTNQPQHF.

This clone was observed a handful of times. This rearrangement joins TRBV28 to TRBJ2-3; D perhaps matches TRBD2 (6 bases). The V gene lost 2 bases and the J gene lost 3 bases, with 6 bases spanning the gap. Germline CDR1 and CDR2: MDHEN and SYDVKM. There are 13 residues in the CDR3. CDR3 nucleotides: TGTGCCAGCAGTTTAAGCGGGACAGATACGCAGTATTTT. This sequence encodes CASSLSGTDTQYF.

This clone was picked up a small number of times. This sequence joins TRBV12-5 and TRBJ2-5, with D perhaps matching TRBD2 (7 bases). CDR1 LGHNT and CDR2 FRNRAP come from the germline V gene. The V end lost 5 bases, the J end lost 5 bases, and 12 bases lay between the germline ends. CDR3 length: 13 amino acids. CDR3 DNA: TGTGCTAGTGGTAATTGGGGGGGCGAGACCCAGTACTTC. Encoded protein: CASGNWGGETQYF. The whole variable domain, remainder taken from reference TRBV12-5 and TRBJ2-5, is DARVTQTPRHKVTEMGQEVTMRCQPILGHNTVFWYRQTMMQGLELLAYFRNRAPLDDSGMPKDRFSAEMPDATLATLKIQPSEPRDSAVYFCASGNWGGETQYFGPGTRLLVL.

The chain employs TRBV5-1 and TRBJ2-3; D may be TRBD2 (6 bases). V was cut by 0 bases and J by 2 bases, with 16 bases left in between. This CDR3 comprises 17 residues. Germline CDR1 reads SGHRS; CDR2 reads YFSETQ. The CDR3 DNA is TGCGCCAGCAGCTTGGGGGGACTCGACAGTTACACAGATACGCAGTATTTT. Translating it yields CASSLGGLDSYTDTQYF.

The chain is built from TRBV9 and TRBJ2-1, with D unclear. The CDR3 runs to 12 residues. Trimming cost V 0 bases and J 8 bases, with 6 bases left between them. The germline V gene encodes CDR1 SGDLS and CDR2 YYNGEE. The CDR3 reads CASSVGVDEQFF. CDR3 bases: TGTGCCAGCAGCGTAGGGGTGGATGAGCAGTTCTTC.

Here the CDR3 reads CSVEDQGGRPYEQYF. CDR3 coding DNA: TGCAGCGTTGAAGACCAGGGGGGCAGGCCCTACGAGCAGTACTTC. This chain connects TRBV29-1 to TRBJ2-7, with D maybe TRBD1 (7 bases). CDR1 is SQVTM and CDR2 is ANQGSEA in the germline V gene. Trimming cost V 0 bases and J 2 bases, with 14 bases left between them. This CDR3 spans 15 amino acids.

V is TRBV4-1 and J is TRBJ2-7, with D hard to call. Looked up from germline, CDR1 is MGHRA and CDR2 is YSYEKL. There are 12 residues in the CDR3. The V end was cut by 3 bases, the J end by 7 bases, with 10 bases between. The CDR3 DNA reads as TGCGCCAGCAGCCACCACGATGGAGAGCAGTACTTC. Translating it yields CASSHHDGEQYF.

V gene TRBV7-9 combines with J gene TRBJ1-5; 8 bases align to TRBD1. Trimming removed 6 bases from V and 7 bases from J; junction bases left unmatched: 5. There are 13 residues in the CDR3. Germline V lookup: CDR1 SEHNR, CDR2 FQNEAQ (reference sequence). The CDR3: CASRDRARQPQHF. The DNA of the CDR3 is TGTGCCAGCAGGGACAGGGCTCGGCAGCCCCAGCATTTT.

The chain carries TRBV5-6 and TRBJ2-1; D unresolved. This CDR3 is built from 14 residues. V lost 7 bases and J lost 0, with 11 bases in between. CDR1 SGHDT and CDR2 YYEEEE come from the germline V gene. The CDR3: CASYIGSSYNEQFF. The CDR3 DNA reads TGTGCCAGCTACATCGGAAGCTCCTACAATGAGCAGTTCTTC.

The chain recombines TRBV5-1 with TRBJ1-1; 7 nucleotides line up with TRBD1. The CDR3 consists of 14 residues. Germline lookup yields CDR1 SGHRS and CDR2 YFSETQ. Unmatched junction bases numbered 3, after V lost 1 base and J lost 3 bases. The CDR3 nucleotides read TGCGCCAGCAGCTTGCACAGGGGCGACACTGAAGCTTTCTTT. This gives the protein CASSLHRGDTEAFF.

The rearrangement links TRBV13 to TRBJ2-7; TRBD1 matches at 7 bases. Germline assignment: CDR1 PRHDT and CDR2 FYEKMQ (reference sequence). J gave up 7 bases and V 3 bases, and 12 bases lay outside the gene matches. The CDR3 contains 15 residues. The CDR3 protein is CASSLTGTALGEQYF. CDR3 DNA sequence: TGTGCCAGCAGCTTGACCGGGACAGCCCTTGGGGAGCAGTACTTC.

The V gene is TRBV5-6, the J gene TRBJ1-2; D unresolved. The CDR3 totals 14 residues. Germline CDR1 is SGHDT and CDR2 is YYEEEE. Trimming stripped 0 bases from V and 3 bases from J, with 9 bases between. The CDR3 region is CASSLGSSYYGYTF. The CDR3 DNA follows: TGTGCCAGCAGCTTGGGGTCCAGCTACTATGGCTACACCTTC. The complete variable domain, with remaining parts taken from reference TRBV5-6 and TRBJ1-2, reads DAGVTQSPTHLIKTRGQQVTLRCSPKSGHDTVSWYQQALGQGPQFIFQYYEEEERQRGNFPDRFSGHQFPNYSSELNVNALLLGDSALYLCASSLGSSYYGYTFGSGTRLTVV.